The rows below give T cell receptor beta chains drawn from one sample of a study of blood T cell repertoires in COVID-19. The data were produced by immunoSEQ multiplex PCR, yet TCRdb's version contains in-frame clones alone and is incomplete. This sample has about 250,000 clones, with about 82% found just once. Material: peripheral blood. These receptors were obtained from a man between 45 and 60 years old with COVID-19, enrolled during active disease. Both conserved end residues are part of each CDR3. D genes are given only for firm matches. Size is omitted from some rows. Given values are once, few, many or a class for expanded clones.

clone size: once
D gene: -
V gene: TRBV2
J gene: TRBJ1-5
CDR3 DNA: TGTGCCAGCAGCGGACAGTCAAATCAGCCCCAGCATTTT
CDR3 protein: CASSGQSNQPQHF

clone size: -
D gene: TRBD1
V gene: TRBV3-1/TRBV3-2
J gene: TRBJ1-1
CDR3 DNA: TGTGCCAGCAGGACAGGGGGAATCACTGAAGCTTTCTTT
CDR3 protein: CASRTGGITEAFF

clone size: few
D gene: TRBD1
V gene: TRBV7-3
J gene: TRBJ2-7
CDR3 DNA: TGTGCCAGCAGCTCCGGGACAGGGGCTGCGCAGTACTTC
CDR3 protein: CASSSGTGAAQYF

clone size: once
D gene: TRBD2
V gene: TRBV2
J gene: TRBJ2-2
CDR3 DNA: TGTGCCAGCAGATTAGCGGGGATCAACACCGGGGAGCTGTTTTTT
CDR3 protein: CASRLAGINTGELFF

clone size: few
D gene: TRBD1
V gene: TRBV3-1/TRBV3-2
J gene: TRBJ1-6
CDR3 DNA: TGTGCCAGCAGACAGGGGGGATCCCTCCACTTT
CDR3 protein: CASRQGGSLHF

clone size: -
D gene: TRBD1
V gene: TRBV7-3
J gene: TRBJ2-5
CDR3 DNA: TGTGCCAGCAGCTTAACTCCCGACAGGGAAGAGACCCAGTACTTC
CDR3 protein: CASSLTPDREETQYF

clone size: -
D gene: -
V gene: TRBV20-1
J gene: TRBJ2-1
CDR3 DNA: TGCAGTGCTAGGGCTAGCATCCAGTTCTTC
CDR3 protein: CSARASIQFF

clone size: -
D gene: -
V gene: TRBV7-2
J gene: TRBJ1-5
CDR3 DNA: TGTGCCAGCAGCTTAGTGTGGGGCGCGGATCAGCCCCAGCATTTT
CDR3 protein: CASSLVWGADQPQHF

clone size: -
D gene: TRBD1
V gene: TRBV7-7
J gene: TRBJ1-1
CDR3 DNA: TGTGCTACAAGACAGGGGGCTGAAGCTTTCTTT
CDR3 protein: CATRQGAEAFF

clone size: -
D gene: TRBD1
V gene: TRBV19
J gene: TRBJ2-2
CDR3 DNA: TGTGCCAGTAGTATATCGTTCGGCAGGGGGCTGAACAGGGAGCTGTTTTTT
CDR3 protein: CASSISFGRGLNRELFF

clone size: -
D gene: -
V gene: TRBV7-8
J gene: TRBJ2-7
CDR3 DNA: TGTGCCAGCAGCTTTCAGCCCGGGAGCTACGAGCAGTACTTC
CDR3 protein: CASSFQPGSYEQYF

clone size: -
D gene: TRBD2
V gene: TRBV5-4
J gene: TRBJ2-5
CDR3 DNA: TGTGCCAGCAGCTTGGAAGCGGGGGGGAGCAAGACCCAGTACTTC
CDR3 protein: CASSLEAGGSKTQYF

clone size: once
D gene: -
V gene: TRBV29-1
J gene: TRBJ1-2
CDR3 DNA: TGCAGCGTTGAAGATCGAGGGGGGGCTAACTATGGCTACACCTTC
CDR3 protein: CSVEDRGGANYGYTF

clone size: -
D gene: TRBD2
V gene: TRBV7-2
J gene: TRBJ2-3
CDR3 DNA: TGTGCCAGCAGCCGCTCCTGGACTAGCGGGGGGGCTGATACGCAGTATTTT
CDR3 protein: CASSRSWTSGGADTQYF

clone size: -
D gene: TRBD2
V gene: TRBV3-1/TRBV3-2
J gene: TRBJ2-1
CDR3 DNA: TGTGCCAGCAGCCCTCCGGGACTAGCGGGGGCCGGTGAGCAGTTCTTC
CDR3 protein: CASSPPGLAGAGEQFF

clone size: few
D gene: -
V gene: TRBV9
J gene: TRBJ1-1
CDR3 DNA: TGTGCCAGCGACGAAACCGGGTCCATGAAAACTGAAGCTTTCTTT
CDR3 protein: CASDETGSMKTEAFF

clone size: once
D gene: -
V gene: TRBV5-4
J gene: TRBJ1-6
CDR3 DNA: TGTGCCAGCACCATGACGGGACACTATAATTCACCCCTCCACTTT
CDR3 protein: CASTMTGHYNSPLHF

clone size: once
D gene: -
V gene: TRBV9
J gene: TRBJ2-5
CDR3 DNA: TGTGCCAGCAGCGTAGGGGTAGGTTTCAGGGAGACCCAGTACTTC
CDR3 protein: CASSVGVGFRETQYF

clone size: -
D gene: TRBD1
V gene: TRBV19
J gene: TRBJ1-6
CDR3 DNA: TGTGCCAGTTGCCCGGACAGGGTAAACTCACCCCTCCACTTT
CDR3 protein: CASCPDRVNSPLHF

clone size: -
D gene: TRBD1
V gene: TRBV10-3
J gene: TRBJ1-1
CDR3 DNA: TGTGCCATCACGCAGGGGGCAGACACTGAAGCTTTCTTT
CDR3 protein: CAITQGADTEAFF

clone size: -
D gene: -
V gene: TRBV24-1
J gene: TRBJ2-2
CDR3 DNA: TGTGCCACCAGTGGACAGGTCCCCACCGGGGAGCTGTTTTTT
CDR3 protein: CATSGQVPTGELFF

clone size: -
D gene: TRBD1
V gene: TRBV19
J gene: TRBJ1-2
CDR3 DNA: TGTGCCAGTAGTATTCGGGGACAGGGCTATGGCTACACCTTC
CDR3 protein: CASSIRGQGYGYTF

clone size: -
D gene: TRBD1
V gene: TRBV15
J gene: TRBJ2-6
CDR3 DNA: TGTGCCACCAGCAGAGATCTCGGACAGGCCATCTCTGGGGCCAACGTCCTGACTTTC
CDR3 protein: CATSRDLGQAISGANVLTF

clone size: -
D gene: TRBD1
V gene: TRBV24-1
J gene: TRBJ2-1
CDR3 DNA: TGTGCCACCAGTGACCGGACAGGGGCGCACAATGAGCAGTTCTTC
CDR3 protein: CATSDRTGAHNEQFF

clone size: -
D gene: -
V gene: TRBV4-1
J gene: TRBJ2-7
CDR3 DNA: TGCGCCAGCAGCCAAGGAAGCGGGTCCTCCTACGAGCAGTACTTC
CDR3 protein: CASSQGSGSSYEQYF

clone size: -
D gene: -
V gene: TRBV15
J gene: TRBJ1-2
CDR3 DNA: TGTGCCACCAGCAGAACCACAGGGAACTATGGCTACACCTTC
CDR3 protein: CATSRTTGNYGYTF

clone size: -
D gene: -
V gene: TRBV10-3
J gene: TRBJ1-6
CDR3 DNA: TGTGCCATCAGTGAGTCGGTGGGGCGTCCTGCCAATAGATCACCCCTCCACTTT
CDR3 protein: CAISESVGRPANRSPLHF

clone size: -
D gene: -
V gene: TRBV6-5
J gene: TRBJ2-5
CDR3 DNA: TGTGCCAGCAGTTATTTAACCCGCGGCGAGACCCAGTACTTC
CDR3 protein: CASSYLTRGETQYF

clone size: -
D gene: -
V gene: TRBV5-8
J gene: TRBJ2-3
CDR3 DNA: TGTGCCAGCAGCTTACTCGGGGATACGCAGTATTTT
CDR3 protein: CASSLLGDTQYF

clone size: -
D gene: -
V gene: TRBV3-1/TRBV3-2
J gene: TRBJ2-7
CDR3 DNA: TGTGCCAGCAGCCCCCCTTCCCGACAGGCCAACGAGCAGTACTTC
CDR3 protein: CASSPPSRQANEQYF

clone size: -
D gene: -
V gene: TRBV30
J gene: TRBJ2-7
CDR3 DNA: TGTGCCTGGAGTGTACCATGGGACACCAGCTCCTACGAGCAGTACTTC
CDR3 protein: CAWSVPWDTSSYEQYF

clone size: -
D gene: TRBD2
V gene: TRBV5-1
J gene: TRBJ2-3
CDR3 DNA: TGCGCCAGCAGCTTTAGCGGGGGCCCCCCAGATACGCAGTATTTT
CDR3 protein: CASSFSGGPPDTQYF

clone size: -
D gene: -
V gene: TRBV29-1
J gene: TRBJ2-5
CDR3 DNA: TGCAGCGTTGAATCCCAGGGTGGAGAGACCCAGTACTTC
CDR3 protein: CSVESQGGETQYF

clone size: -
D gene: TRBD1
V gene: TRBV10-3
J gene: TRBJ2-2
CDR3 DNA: TGTGCCATCAGACCGCAGGGGGCTAGGGACACCGGGGAGCTGTTTTTT
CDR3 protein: CAIRPQGARDTGELFF

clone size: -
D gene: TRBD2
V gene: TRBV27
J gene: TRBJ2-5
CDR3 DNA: TGTGCCAGCAGTCCGCGGGGGGAACAAGAGACCCAGTACTTC
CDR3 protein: CASSPRGEQETQYF

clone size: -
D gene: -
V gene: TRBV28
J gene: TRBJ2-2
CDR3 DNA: TGTGCCAGCAGTTTAAGGCAAGCGCGGGCCGGGGAGCTGTTTTTT
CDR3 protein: CASSLRQARAGELFF

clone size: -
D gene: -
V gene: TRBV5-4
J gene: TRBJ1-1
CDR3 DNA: TGTGCCAGCAGCTACGGACAGTTGAACACTGAAGCTTTCTTT
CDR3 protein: CASSYGQLNTEAFF

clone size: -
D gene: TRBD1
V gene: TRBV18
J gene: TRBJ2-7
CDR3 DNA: TGTGCCAGCTCACAAACCGGGACAGGGGGAGAGGAGCAGTACTTC
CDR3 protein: CASSQTGTGGEEQYF

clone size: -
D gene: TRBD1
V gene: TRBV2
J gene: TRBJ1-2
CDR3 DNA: TGTGCCAGCGCGGGACAGGGGAACTATGGCTACACCTTC
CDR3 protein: CASAGQGNYGYTF

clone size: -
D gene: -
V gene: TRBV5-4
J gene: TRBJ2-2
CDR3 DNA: TGTGCCAGCAGGACTTCCGGGACTCCCACCGGGGAGCTGTTTTTT
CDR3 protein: CASRTSGTPTGELFF

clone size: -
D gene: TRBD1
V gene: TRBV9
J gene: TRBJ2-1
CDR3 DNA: TGTGCCAGCAGCGTACAGGGGGTCAGGGGCTCCTACAATGAGCAGTTCTTC
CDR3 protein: CASSVQGVRGSYNEQFF

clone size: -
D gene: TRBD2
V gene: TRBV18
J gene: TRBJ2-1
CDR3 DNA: TGTGCCAGCTCACCCCATAGCGGGGGGCGGAACGGCGAGCAGTTCTTC
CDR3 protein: CASSPHSGGRNGEQFF

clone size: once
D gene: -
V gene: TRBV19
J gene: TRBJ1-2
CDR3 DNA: TGTGCCAGTAGTAACGGCGGGGCCTCTAACTATGGCTACACCTTC
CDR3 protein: CASSNGGASNYGYTF

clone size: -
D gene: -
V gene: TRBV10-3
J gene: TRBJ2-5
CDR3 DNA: TGTGCCATCAGTGAGTTTGGGGCAGAGCAAGAGACCCAGTACTTC
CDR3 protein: CAISEFGAEQETQYF

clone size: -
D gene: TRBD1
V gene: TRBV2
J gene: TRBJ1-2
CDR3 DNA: TGTGCCAGCAGTGAACGGTCAGGGGGTTGGTATGGCTACACCTTC
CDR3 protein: CASSERSGGWYGYTF

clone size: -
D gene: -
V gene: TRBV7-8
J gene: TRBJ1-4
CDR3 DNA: TGTGCCAGCAGCCGGAGGTACGATTGGGAAAAACTGTTTTTT
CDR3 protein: CASSRRYDWEKLFF

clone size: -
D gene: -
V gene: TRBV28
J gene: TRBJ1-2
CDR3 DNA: TGTGCCAGCAGTTTCGGCAGGGGTCTTTCCTATGGCTACACCTTC
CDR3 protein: CASSFGRGLSYGYTF

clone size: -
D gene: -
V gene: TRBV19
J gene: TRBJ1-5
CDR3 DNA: TGTGCCAGTAGTATAGGGTCAGTCTATCAGCCCCAGCATTTT
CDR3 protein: CASSIGSVYQPQHF

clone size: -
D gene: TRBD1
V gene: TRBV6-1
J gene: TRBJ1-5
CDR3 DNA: TGTGCCAGCAGTGAGACGGACAGGGCGAGGCAGCCCCAGCATTTT
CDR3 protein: CASSETDRARQPQHF

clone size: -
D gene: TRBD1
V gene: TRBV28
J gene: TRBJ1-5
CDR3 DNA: TGTGCCAGCAGTACAAACAGGGGGCCGGTCCGAGCTGTGGGTCAGCCCCAGCATTTT
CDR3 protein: CASSTNRGPVRAVGQPQHF

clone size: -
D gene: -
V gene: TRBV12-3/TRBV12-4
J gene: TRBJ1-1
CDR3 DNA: TGTGCCAGCAGTTTCGGTATTGTCAAATATGGTTTCTTT
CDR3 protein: CASSFGIVKYGFF

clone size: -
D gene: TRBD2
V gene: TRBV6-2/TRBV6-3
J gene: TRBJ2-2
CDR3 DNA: TGTGCCAGCAGTGAGGGCGGGGGATTCAGGGAGCTGTTTTTT
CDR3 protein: CASSEGGGFRELFF

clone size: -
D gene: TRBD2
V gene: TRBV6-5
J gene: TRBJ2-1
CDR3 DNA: TGTGCCAGCAGTTACTTGGGTAGCGGGGGGCATGAGCAGTTCTTC
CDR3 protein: CASSYLGSGGHEQFF

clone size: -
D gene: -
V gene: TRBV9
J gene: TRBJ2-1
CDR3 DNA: TGTGCCAGCAGCCTCGAGGGCCTTCGGGATGAGCAGTTCTTC
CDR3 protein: CASSLEGLRDEQFF